The rows below give T cell receptor beta chains drawn from one sample of a study of cytomegalovirus exposure and HLA in healthy donors. The method was immunoSEQ multiplex PCR; TCRdb's version includes in-frame clones alone and lacks a portion of them. The table records more than 90,000 clones, approximately 70% of them present only once. Sequencing used PBMCs. Every receptor here comes from a man aged 25 to 40 in good health and CMV-seropositive. CDR3s include the opening cysteine and the closing phenylalanine or tryptophan. A D gene is named only where the DNA matches it firmly. Clone size is shown for a subset of rows, as once, few, many or a class of expanded clone.

TGTGCCAGCAGCTTAGACAGGGGTGCTGAAAAACTGTTTTTT CASSLDRGAEKLFF TRBJ1-4 - - TRBV11-2
TGTGCCAGTAGTATAGTACAGGGGATTCAAGAGACCCAGTACTTC CASSIVQGIQETQYF TRBJ2-5 - TRBD1 TRBV19
TGTGCCAGCAGCTTTGAGGGATTAAACTATGGCTACACCTTC CASSFEGLNYGYTF TRBJ1-2 - - TRBV7-2
TGCGCCAGCAAATCAAGGGGAATTGATGTTGAAAAACTGTTTTTT CASKSRGIDVEKLFF TRBJ1-4 - - TRBV5-1
TGTGCCAGCAGTTGGGGGCGGCTAGCGTACTTC CASSWGRLAYF TRBJ2-5 - - TRBV11-3
TGTGCCAGCAGTAGGACAGAGAACACTGAAGCTTTCTTT CASSRTENTEAFF TRBJ1-1 - - TRBV6-1
TGTGCCAGTAGTAACTACGGAGGCACCGGGGAGCTGTTTTTT CASSNYGGTGELFF TRBJ2-2 - - TRBV19
TGTGCCAGCAGTTCCCGACAGGCATGGAATGAAAAACTGTTTTTT CASSSRQAWNEKLFF TRBJ1-4 - - TRBV28
TGTGCCAGCAGTCATGGACAGGTTTGGGAGACCCAGTACTTC CASSHGQVWETQYF TRBJ2-5 - TRBD1 TRBV28
TGTGCCAGCAGCCCCGGACTAGTAGGAACAGATACGCAGTATTTT CASSPGLVGTDTQYF TRBJ2-3 - TRBD2 TRBV11-2
TGTGCCAGCAGCTCTTACTACAGGGAAACTAACTATGGCTACACCTTC CASSSYYRETNYGYTF TRBJ1-2 - - TRBV5-6
TGTGCCAGCAGCATTTTAGCGGGGGGGAAGTACGAGCAGTACTTC CASSILAGGKYEQYF TRBJ2-7 once TRBD2 TRBV11-2
TGTGCCAGCAGTTTACAACAGGGATATGGCTACACCTTC CASSLQQGYGYTF TRBJ1-2 - - TRBV27
TGCAGCGCCGGGGACAGGGGTAACTATGGCTACACCTTC CSAGDRGNYGYTF TRBJ1-2 - TRBD1 TRBV29-1
TGCGCCAGCAGCTTGGGCGGCGGCTCTGGAAACACCATATATTTT CASSLGGGSGNTIYF TRBJ1-3 - - TRBV5-1
TGCAGCGTTGATCGCCCGGGACAGGTCACCGGGGAGCTGTTTTTT CSVDRPGQVTGELFF TRBJ2-2 - TRBD1 TRBV29-1
TGCAGCGTTGATACCGGAGGCGAGACCCAGTACTTC CSVDTGGETQYF TRBJ2-5 - - TRBV29-1
TGTGCCAGCAGTGGGGGGGGCACTTACGCCTATGGCTACACCTTC CASSGGGTYAYGYTF TRBJ1-2 - - TRBV2
TGTGCCAGCAGTCTTTCGACAGGATTGAACACTGAAGCTTTCTTT CASSLSTGLNTEAFF TRBJ1-1 - - TRBV6-5
TGTGCCAGCAGCTTAGGGCAGGGGGGAAACACCATATATTTT CASSLGQGGNTIYF TRBJ1-3 - - TRBV7-9
TGTGCCAGCAGCTTAGGCCTGAGCTACGAGCAGTACTTC CASSLGLSYEQYF TRBJ2-7 - - TRBV7-2
TGTGCCAGCAGCTTGGACAGGGGGCGCCTCTCTGGGGCCAACGTCCTGACTTTC CASSLDRGRLSGANVLTF TRBJ2-6 - TRBD1 TRBV5-4
TGTGCCAGCAGCGACAGGGGGACAGGTACGCAGTATTTT CASSDRGTGTQYF TRBJ2-3 - TRBD1 TRBV11-3
TGTGCCAGCAGCTTAGAGGACAGGGTCTATGGCTACACCTTC CASSLEDRVYGYTF TRBJ1-2 - TRBD1 TRBV7-3
TGCGCCAGCAGCCCTTCAGACCGGGGACTAGCGGGCCCTAATGAGCAGTTCTTC CASSPSDRGLAGPNEQFF TRBJ2-1 once TRBD2 TRBV4-1
TGTGCCAGCAGTGAAGAAACAGGGACCCCTACTCAGCCCCAGCATTTT CASSEETGTPTQPQHF TRBJ1-5 - - TRBV6-1
TGTGCCAGCAGCCCTTCCCCCCCCGCCGGGGAGCTGTTTTTT CASSPSPPAGELFF TRBJ2-2 - - TRBV7-3
TGTGCCAGCAGCCCTACCGGGACAGCTGGCCGCCCCCTCCACTTT CASSPTGTAGRPLHF TRBJ1-6 - TRBD1 TRBV6-5
TGTGCCAGTAGTATTAGTTTGAACACTGAAGCTTTCTTT CASSISLNTEAFF TRBJ1-1 - - TRBV19
TGTGCCAGCAGCTTAGGCGGCTCAAACATTCAGTACTTC CASSLGGSNIQYF TRBJ2-4 - - TRBV7-2
TGTGCCAGCAGCCCAGGACTAGCGGGGGGACTTAGCACAGATACGCAGTATTTT CASSPGLAGGLSTDTQYF TRBJ2-3 - TRBD2 TRBV7-3
TGTGCCAGCAGCGTTCATCGACTAGCGGGATACACAGATACGCAGTATTTT CASSVHRLAGYTDTQYF TRBJ2-3 - TRBD2 TRBV9
TGTGCCAGCAGTTTTCAGACTTTTGAAGCTTTCTTT CASSFQTFEAFF TRBJ1-1 few - TRBV6-6
TGTGCCAGCATCAACAGGGGTAGGGGGGGGGCCAACGTCCTGACTTTC CASINRGRGGANVLTF TRBJ2-6 - TRBD1 TRBV28
TGTGCCAGCAGTTTCTCCCCACAGAACTATGGCTACACCTTC CASSFSPQNYGYTF TRBJ1-2 once - TRBV28
TGTGCCAGCAGCTTAGGGGTGGGACTAGCGGGGGCACACTACGAGCAGTACTTC CASSLGVGLAGAHYEQYF TRBJ2-7 once TRBD2 TRBV7-8
TGTGCCATCTCGGCCGAACTAGGACAGGCGGGTAGGATAGCGGGGGTCTCCTACGAGCAGTACTTC CAISAELGQAGRIAGVSYEQYF TRBJ2-7 - TRBD2 TRBV10-3
TGTGCCAGCAGTCAAACTGAGATTGAGCAGTTCTTC CASSQTEIEQFF TRBJ2-1 - - TRBV7-9
TGTGCCAGCAGTGAGCAGGGAGGACGTGGCTACACCTTC CASSEQGGRGYTF TRBJ1-2 - - TRBV25-1
TGTGCCAGCAGCTTGGGAGTATTAAGAGGGCGACCTTTTTTTTACTATGGCTACACCTTC CASSLGVLRGRPFFYYGYTF TRBJ1-2 once - TRBV5-5
TGTGCCAGCAGCCGGACACTTCAAGAGACCCAGTACTTC CASSRTLQETQYF TRBJ2-5 few - TRBV7-3
TGTGCCAGTAGTATGGGACAGGGTTCTGGCTACACCTTC CASSMGQGSGYTF TRBJ1-2 few TRBD1 TRBV19